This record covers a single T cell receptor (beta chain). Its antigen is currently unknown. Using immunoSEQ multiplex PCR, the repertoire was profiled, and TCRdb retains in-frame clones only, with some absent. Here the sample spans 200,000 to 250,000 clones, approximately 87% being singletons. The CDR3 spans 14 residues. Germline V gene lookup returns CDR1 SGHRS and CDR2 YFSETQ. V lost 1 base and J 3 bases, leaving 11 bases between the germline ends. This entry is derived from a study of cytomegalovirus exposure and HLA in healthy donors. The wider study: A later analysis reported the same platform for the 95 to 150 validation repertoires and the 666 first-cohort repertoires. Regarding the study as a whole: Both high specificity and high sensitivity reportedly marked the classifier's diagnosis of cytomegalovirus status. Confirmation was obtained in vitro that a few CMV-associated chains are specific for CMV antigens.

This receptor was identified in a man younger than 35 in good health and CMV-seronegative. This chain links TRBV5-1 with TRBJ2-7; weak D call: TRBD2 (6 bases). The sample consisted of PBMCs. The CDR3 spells CASSLKTGDYEQYF. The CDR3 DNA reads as TGCGCCAGCAGCTTGAAGACGGGAGACTACGAGCAGTACTTC.